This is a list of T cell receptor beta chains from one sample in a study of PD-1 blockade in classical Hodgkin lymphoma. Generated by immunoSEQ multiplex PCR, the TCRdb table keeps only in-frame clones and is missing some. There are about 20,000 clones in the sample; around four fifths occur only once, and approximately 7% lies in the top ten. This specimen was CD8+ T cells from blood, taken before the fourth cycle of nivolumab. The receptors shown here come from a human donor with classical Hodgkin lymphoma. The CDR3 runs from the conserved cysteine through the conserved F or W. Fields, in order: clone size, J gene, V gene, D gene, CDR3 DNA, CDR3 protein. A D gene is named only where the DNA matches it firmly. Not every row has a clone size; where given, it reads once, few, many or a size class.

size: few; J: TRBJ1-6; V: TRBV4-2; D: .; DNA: TGTGCCAGCAGCCAAGACGCACGAGGGCGGAATTCACCCCTCCACTTT; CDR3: CASSQDARGRNSPLHF
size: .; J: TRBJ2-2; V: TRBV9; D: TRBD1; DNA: TGTGCCAGCAGCGTAGAGGGACAGGAAACGAACACCGGGGAGCTGTTTTTT; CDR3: CASSVEGQETNTGELFF
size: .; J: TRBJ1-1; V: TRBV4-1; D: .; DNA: TGCGCCAGCAGCCAAGATGGGGTCGAGGTTTGGAGTGAAGCTTTCTTT; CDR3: CASSQDGVEVWSEAFF
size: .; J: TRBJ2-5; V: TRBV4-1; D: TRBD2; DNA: TGCGCCAGCAGCCAAGTGCTGGCTAGCGGATCGGAGACCCAGTACTTC; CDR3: CASSQVLASGSETQYF
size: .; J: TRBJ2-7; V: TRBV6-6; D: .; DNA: TGTGCCACGAGAGATTACAGGGTCCACGAGCAGTACTTC; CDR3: CATRDYRVHEQYF
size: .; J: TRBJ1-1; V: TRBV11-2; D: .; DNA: TGTGCCAGCACCCTTGGGCACACTGAAGCTTTCTTT; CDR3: CASTLGHTEAFF
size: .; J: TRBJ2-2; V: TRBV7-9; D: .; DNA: TGTGCCAGCAGCTTAGAGGGTCTTCGCACCGGGGAGCTGTTTTTT; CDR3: CASSLEGLRTGELFF
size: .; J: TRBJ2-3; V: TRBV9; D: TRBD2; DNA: TGTGCCAGCAGCCCCGAGCGGGGTGGGGGAGATACGCAGTATTTT; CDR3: CASSPERGGGDTQYF
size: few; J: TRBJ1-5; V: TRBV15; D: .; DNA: TGTGCCACCAGCCCGGGCGGCAATCAGCCCCAGCATTTT; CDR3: CATSPGGNQPQHF
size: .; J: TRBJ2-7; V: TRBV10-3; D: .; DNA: TGTGCCACCGTGAAGGAGTACGAGCAGTACTTC; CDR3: CATVKEYEQYF
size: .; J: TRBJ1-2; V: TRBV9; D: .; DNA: TGTGCCAGCAGCGTAAGTCAGGGAATGGACTATGGCTACACCTTC; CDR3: CASSVSQGMDYGYTF
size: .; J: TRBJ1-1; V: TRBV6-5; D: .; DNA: TGTGCCAGCAGTTACGGTGGGCAGGGTACTGAAGCTTTCTTT; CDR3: CASSYGGQGTEAFF
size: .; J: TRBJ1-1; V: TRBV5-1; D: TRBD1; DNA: TGCGCCAGCAGCCAGACAGGGGGCGACGTCACTGAAGCTTTCTTT; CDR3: CASSQTGGDVTEAFF